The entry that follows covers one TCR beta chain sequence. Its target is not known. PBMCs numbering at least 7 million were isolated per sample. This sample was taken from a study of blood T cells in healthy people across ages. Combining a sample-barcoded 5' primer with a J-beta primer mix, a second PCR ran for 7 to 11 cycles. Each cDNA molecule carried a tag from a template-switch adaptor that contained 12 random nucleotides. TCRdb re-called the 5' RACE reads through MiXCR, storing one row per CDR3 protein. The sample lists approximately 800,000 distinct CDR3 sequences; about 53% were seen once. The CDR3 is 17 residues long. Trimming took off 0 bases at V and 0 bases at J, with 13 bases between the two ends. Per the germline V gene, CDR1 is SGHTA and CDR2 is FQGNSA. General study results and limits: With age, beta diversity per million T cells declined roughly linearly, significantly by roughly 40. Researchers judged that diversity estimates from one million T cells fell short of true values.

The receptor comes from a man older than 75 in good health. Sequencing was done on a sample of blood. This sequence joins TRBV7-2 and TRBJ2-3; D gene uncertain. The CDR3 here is CASSLAGRFTSTDTQYF. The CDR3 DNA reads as TGTGCCAGCAGCTTAGCGGGCCGTTTCACTAGCACAGATACGCAGTATTTT.